These 3 T cell receptor beta chains came from one sample sequenced in a study of T-cell reconstitution after alpha-beta-depleted transplantation in children. The TCRbeta library incorporated unique molecular identifiers. In TCRdb, the PCR reads were re-called with MiXCR into one record per CDR3 protein. The data show about 350,000 distinct CDR3 sequences, around 15% seen once. Source: PBMCs, mostly from graft donor cells, taken 360 days after TCRalphabeta/CD19-depleted stem cell transplant. The source of these receptors is a male patient under 10 years old who had a stem cell transplant for acute lymphoblastic leukemia, so the T cells may come from the graft donor.

The V gene is TRBV7-9, the J gene TRBJ1-3; D is undetermined. The V gene lost 5 bases and the J gene lost 0 bases, with 11 bases spanning the gap. Germline CDR1 reads SEHNR; CDR2 reads FQNEAQ (reference sequence). This CDR3 is built from 15 residues. The CDR3 sequence: CASSAGYLSGNTIYF. CDR3 bases: TGTGCCAGCAGCGCCGGATATCTCTCTGGAAACACCATATATTTT.

This clonotype was detected only once. Compared with germline, one end of the junction differs, possibly owing to a read error. This rearrangement joins TRBV15 to TRBJ2-5, with D tentatively TRBD1 or TRBD2 (5 bases each). CDR3 length equals 16 residues. Germline CDR1 LNHNV, CDR2 YYDKDF (reference sequence). The CDR3 protein is CATSRDRGRQKDTQYF. CDR3 bases: TGTGCCACCAGCAGAGATCGGGGACGGCAGAAAGACACCCAGTACTTC. Full variable domain (rest looked up from reference TRBV15 and TRBJ2-5): DAMVIQNPRYQVTQFGKPVTLSCSQTLNHNVMYWYQQKSSQAPKLLFHYYDKDFNNEADTPDNFQSRRPNTSFCFLDIRSPGLGDTAMYLCATSRDRGRQKDTQYFGPGTRLLVL.

This clonotype was observed a few times. The J gene is TRBJ2-1, the V gene TRBV12-3 or TRBV12-4; D may correspond to TRBD1 or TRBD2 (5 bases each). V lost 6 bases to trimming and J lost 10 bases, with 13 bases between them. The CDR3 covers 12 residues. The DNA for the CDR3 is TGTGCCAGCAGCCTGGGCCGGGGCGAGCAGTTCTTC. Its translation: CASSLGRGEQFF.